A selection of T cell receptor beta chains follows, all from one sample in a study of blood T cell repertoires in COVID-19. TCRdb's copy holds only in-frame clones and misses some; the assay was immunoSEQ multiplex PCR. The table has fewer than 200,000 clones, 84% seen once. The sample consisted of peripheral blood. These receptors originate from an elderly woman with COVID-19, enrolled during active disease. Both conserved end residues are part of each CDR3.

cdr3_length	v_call	cdr3_aa
11	TRBV7-6	CASSFARWSFF
14	TRBV30	CAWSVGGSSYEQYF
14	TRBV5-4	CASSFDYSTDTQYF
12	TRBV6-5	CASLRNTGELFF
17	TRBV19	CASSNLRDTRTNEKLFF
16	TRBV7-9	CASSPGSGTASYEQYF
12	TRBV2	CASSREVETQYF
13	TRBV5-4	CASSTDRQETQYF
15	TRBV29-1	CSVDPDRGRGNTIYF
15	TRBV10-3	CAISRTGGKGTEAFF
14	TRBV19	CASLGAGVLSPLHF
12	TRBV2	CASRRIYNEQFF
16	TRBV29-1	CSVELGLAENTGELFF
15	TRBV28	CASSLLGTGVYEQYF
19	TRBV9	CASSVGLAGGGRFGNEQFF
16	TRBV20-1	CSASGTSGRYQETQYF
16	TRBV9	CASIHLREGETDTQYF
15	TRBV5-4	CASRLTGGGSYEQYF
14	TRBV18	CASSPNFADTEAFF
17	TRBV9	CASSAGTGGKYNSPLHF
17	TRBV2	CASGSPFQNEGSPPQHF
14	TRBV2	CASRRQGATGELFF
16	TRBV27	CASSLRGRGRPETQYF
13	TRBV7-8	CASQLPNTGELFF
14	TRBV7-2	CASSLLRDTGELFF
16	TRBV7-2	CASSLDPSGYYYEQYF
14	TRBV6-1	CASSEGGGYQPQHF
14	TRBV6-2/TRBV6-3	CASSPQGGRFEAFF
14	TRBV29-1	CSVDGWTGTNEQYF
17	TRBV12-5	CASGFGTSGRYTDTQYF
16	TRBV29-1	CSVELVGAGFYNEQFF
15	TRBV6-5	CASRTSGAVADTQYF
17	TRBV4-1	CASSRYRLALGANVLTF
16	TRBV20-1	CSASGGQGKVAHEQYF
13	TRBV19	CASSIDTAETQYF
12	TRBV5-5	CASSLDREYPDF
21	TRBV3-1/TRBV3-2	CASSQFSAGGRDSSSYNEQFF
16	TRBV7-8	CASSLGLAGGGYEQYF
16	TRBV5-1	CASSFYNRDTSYEQYF
15	TRBV7-3	CASSARGALGNTIYF
15	TRBV7-3	CASSPLGVDTGELFF
12	TRBV18	CASSPTGEEAFF
13	TRBV12-5	CASGGGKNTEAFF
14	TRBV5-1	CASILDGQNSPLHF
15	TRBV5-5	CASSLMEGALSPLHF
15	TRBV6-2/TRBV6-3	CASSYSVSPNTEAFF
14	TRBV19	CASSVTGPPYEQYF
14	TRBV11-1	CASSLGPGFDGYTF